This T cell receptor beta chain appears in the sequencing data of a study of glioma-infiltrating T cells. The iRepertoire nested amplicon-rescue multiplex PCR amplified TCR alpha and beta CDR3s from RNA. One entry per CDR3 protein results from TCRdb running MiXCR on the multiplex PCR reads. The sample comprises under 50,000 distinct CDR3 sequences, around 22% of which are singletons, and approximately 6.4% rests with the top ten. There are many counts of this clonotype. Trimming removed 2 bases from V and 6 bases from J, with 11 bases in between. CDR1 and CDR2 from the germline V gene are MNHEY and SMNVEV (reference sequence). This CDR3 is built from 13 residues.

V gene TRBV27 combines with J gene TRBJ2-7, with D perhaps TRBD1 (5 bases). This clonotype was obtained from a human donor with low-grade glioma or glioblastoma, undergoing nonglioma brain surgery, or in good health (not recorded which). The sample was glioma tissue, nonneoplastic brain tissue, or PBMCs (not recorded which). The DNA of the CDR3 is TGTGCCAGCAGTTTAGGGCAGGGAAGCGAGCAGTACTTC. Its protein product is CASSLGQGSEQYF.